This T cell receptor (beta chain) was identified in a study of T cell repertoires in MIS-A myocarditis. Assay used: immunoSEQ multiplex PCR; TCRdb lists only in-frame clones, some missing. The sample carries 15,000 or so clones, 74% recorded once. CDR3 length: 15 amino acids. CDR1 and CDR2 from the germline V gene are LNHNV and YYDKDF (reference sequence). Losses at the gene ends were 5 bases for V and 3 bases for J; bases not matched to a gene: 4. This rearrangement joins TRBV15 to TRBJ2-3, with 11 bases lining up with TRBD2. The sequencing input was left ventricle heart tissue obtained at autopsy. The origin of this receptor is a man aged 18 to 30 with fulminant myocarditis from multisystem inflammatory syndrome in adults (MIS-A) after COVID-19. The CDR3 region is CATSPRTSGTDTQYF. CDR3 DNA: TGTGCCACCAGCCCTAGGACTAGCGGGACAGATACGCAGTATTTT.